The clone carrying this T cell receptor (beta chain) was counted ten times or more. The sample originates from a study of response to subunit inactivated influenza vaccine. The V and J ends lost 1 base and 1 base respectively, with 11 bases between them. Germline V lookup: CDR1 SGHTA, CDR2 FQGNSA. There are 16 residues in the CDR3. In TCRdb, the RT-PCR reads were re-called with MiXCR into one record per CDR3 protein. The sample holds 700,000 to 800,000 distinct CDR3 sequences, 15% to 20% seen once. This TCR derives from a man in his fifties or sixties who received an inactivated influenza vaccine. This chain uses TRBV7-2 with TRBJ1-3; D gene unclear. Specimen: PBMCs from blood, collected roughly 5 days after vaccination. The CDR3 DNA reads as TGTGCCAGCAGCTTAGACATGTGGGAATCTGGAAACACCATATATTTT. Protein sequence: CASSLDMWESGNTIYF.